These 25 T cell receptor beta chains were all obtained from the same sample, sequenced in a study of quantifying T cell responses using KT2 cells. Study at large: TCR alpha and beta constant-region primers primed reverse transcription of RNA.

Each cDNA got a UMI-containing oligo ligated at its 3' end. An equimolar mix of RC1.1 and RC1.2 primed the beta chain across TRBC1 and TRBC2. One entry per CDR3 protein, called by TCRdb with MiXCR from the UMI-ligation and nested PCR reads. The sample lists over 55,000 distinct CDR3 sequences, roughly 12% occurring once. Sequenced input: PBMCs spiked with cells of the T cell clone KT2. These receptors all stem from a human donor.

At least ten counts were recorded for this clonotype. The chain combines TRBV18 with TRBJ1-1, with unresolved D. This CDR3 comprises 14 residues. From germline, CDR1 is KGHSH and CDR2 LQKENI. Trimming cost V 3 bases and J 0 bases, with 8 bases left between them. The CDR3 sequence is CASSPWGLNTEAFF. The CDR3 DNA follows: TGTGCCAGCTCACCCTGGGGATTGAACACTGAAGCTTTCTTT.

V usage is TRBV6-5 and J usage is TRBJ2-1; 8 bases agree with TRBD1. This CDR3 has 18 amino acids. Germline trimming cut 2 bases from V and 0 bases from J; bases unmatched to any gene: 9. Germline V gives CDR1 MNHEY, CDR2 SVGAGI. This CDR3 is CASSYAVGQAFSYNEQFF. CDR3 bases: TGTGCCAGCAGTTACGCGGTGGGACAGGCTTTCTCCTACAATGAGCAGTTCTTC.

This clonotype is labeled medium-sized. V and J are TRBV6-4 and TRBJ2-3, with 9 bases lining up with TRBD1. Germline lookup yields CDR1 MRHNA and CDR2 SNTAGT. Germline trimming cut 6 bases from V and 2 bases from J; bases unmatched to any gene: 6. This CDR3 region has 15 residues. As DNA, the CDR3 is TGTGCCAGCAGACGACAGGGGGGCACCACAGATACGCAGTATTTT. Translation: CASRRQGGTTDTQYF.

The J gene is TRBJ2-1, the V gene TRBV5-1; possible D gene TRBD2, 6 bases. The V and J ends lost 4 bases and 2 bases respectively, with 10 bases between them. The V gene's germline CDR1 is SGHRS and CDR2 YFSETQ. This CDR3 is 14 amino acids long. CDR3 nucleotide sequence: TGCGCCAGCAGCATCGGAGGGCCCTACAATGAGCAGTTCTTC. This sequence encodes CASSIGGPYNEQFF.

This clonotype was observed a handful of times. The rearrangement links TRBV19 to TRBJ2-6; D ambiguous. V dropped 3 bases and J dropped 1 base, with 10 bases sitting between them. The V gene's germline CDR1 is LNHDA and CDR2 SQIVND (reference sequence). CDR3 length: 16 residues. CDR3 sequence reads: CASSMFLGSGANVLTF. DNA for the CDR3: TGTGCCAGTAGTATGTTTCTCGGATCTGGGGCCAACGTCCTGACTTTC.

The chain joins TRBV20-1 to TRBJ2-5, with TRBD2 as a possible D gene (6 bases). The CDR3 is 15 residues long. Trimming took off 2 bases at V and 2 bases at J, with 15 bases between the two ends. Germline V gene sequence: CDR1 DFQATT, CDR2 SNEGSKA (reference sequence). CDR3 sequence: CSARSGSGRQETQYF. The DNA for the CDR3 is TGCAGTGCTAGATCGGGTAGCGGAAGACAAGAGACCCAGTACTTC.

This clonotype was picked up a small number of times. The CDR3 DNA sequence: TGCGCCAGCAGCTTAACAGGGTTTCCGGATGAAAAACTGTTTTTT. Its protein product is CASSLTGFPDEKLFF. The rearrangement uses TRBV5-1 and TRBJ1-4, with D possibly matching TRBD1 (6 bases). V was trimmed by 2 bases and J by 6 bases, leaving 14 bases between them. The length of the CDR3 is 15 residues. Germline V gene sequence: CDR1 SGHRS, CDR2 YFSETQ.

The V call is TRBV2, the J call TRBJ1-1; no definite D call. The CDR3 has 14 residues. The germline V gene has CDR1 SNHLY and CDR2 FYNNEI. The ends were cut back, 7 bases at V and 3 bases at J, with 15 bases in the middle. The CDR3 DNA sequence: TGTGCCAGCACCCAAAGGAAACTTTACACTGAAGCTTTCTTT. Translating gives CASTQRKLYTEAFF.

This rearrangement joins TRBV29-1 to TRBJ2-1; no firm D call. The germline V gene has CDR1 SQVTM and CDR2 ANQGSEA. This CDR3 has 13 residues. V was clipped by 1 base and J by 12 bases, with 16 bases between them. Here the CDR3 DNA reads TGCAGCGTTGAAGTTCTAGTAAATTGGCCGCAGTTCTTC. Translation gives CSVEVLVNWPQFF.

This clonotype was seen a few times. V is TRBV20-1 and J is TRBJ1-1; 10 positions agree with TRBD1. Germline CDR1 DFQATT, CDR2 SNEGSKA (reference sequence). This CDR3 is 12 amino acids long. The trim removed 7 bases at V and 6 bases at J, leaving 5 bases unmatched. CDR3 sequence: CSGGQGGPEAFF. In nucleotides, the CDR3 is TGCAGTGGCGGACAGGGGGGCCCTGAAGCTTTCTTT.

The V gene is TRBV7-9, the J gene TRBJ2-5, with 7 positions matching TRBD1. CDR3 length: 13 residues. The J segment lost 5 bases and the V segment lost 5 bases, leaving 5 bases of the junction unmatched. The germline CDR1 and CDR2 sequences are SEHNR and FQNEAQ (reference sequence). CDR3 residues: CASSQDRLETQYF. The CDR3 DNA follows: TGTGCCAGCAGCCAGGACAGGTTGGAGACCCAGTACTTC.

CDR3 amino acids: CASSYSDRAIQYF. CDR3 nucleotide sequence: TGTGCCAGCAGCTATAGCGATAGGGCCATTCAGTACTTC. The rearrangement joins TRBV7-9 to TRBJ2-4; possibly TRBD2 for D (5 bases). The CDR3 runs 13 residues. The germline V gene has CDR1 SEHNR and CDR2 FQNEAQ (reference sequence). Deletions cut 4 bases from V and 9 bases from J, with 13 bases between. Based on the CDR3 plus reference TRBV7-9 and TRBJ2-4, the full variable domain is DTGVSQNPRHKITKRGQNVTFRCDPISEHNRLYWYRQTLGQGPEFLTYFQNEAQLEKSRLLSDRFSAERPKGSFSTLEIQRTEQGDSAMYLCASSYSDRAIQYFGAGTRLSVL.

This clonotype has only a few counts. The rearrangement uses TRBV27 and TRBJ2-7; D uncertain. V was pared by 3 bases and J by 0 bases, with 9 bases between. Germline V gene data show CDR1 as MNHEY and CDR2 as SMNVEV (reference sequence). CDR3 size: 14 residues. The CDR3 loop reads CASSLARTSYEQYF. The CDR3 bases are TGTGCCAGCAGTTTGGCCAGGACCTCCTACGAGCAGTACTTC.

This clonotype was counted only a few times. This chain links TRBV10-3 with TRBJ2-7; D call uncertain. CDR1 and CDR2 from the germline V gene are ENHRY and SYGVKD. V lost 2 bases, J lost 0 bases, and 8 bases lay in between. CDR3 length: 14 residues. DNA of the CDR3: TGTGCCATCAGTGAGCTCGGTAGCTCCTACGAGCAGTACTTC. Amino acids: CAISELGSSYEQYF.

This clonotype showed up many times. The V gene is TRBV6-6, the J gene TRBJ2-1; 14 bases are a match to TRBD2. There are 15 residues in the CDR3. J was trimmed by 8 bases and V by 2 bases; bases with no gene match: 2. Germline loops: CDR1 MNHNY, CDR2 SVGAGI (reference sequence). Here the CDR3 reads CASSYGTSGSDEQFF. CDR3 DNA: TGTGCCAGCAGTTACGGGACTAGCGGGAGCGATGAGCAGTTCTTC.

This clonotype occurred a few times. The V and J genes are TRBV4-1 and TRBJ1-6, with D unresolved. Looked up from germline, CDR1 is MGHRA and CDR2 is YSYEKL. V was cut by 0 bases and J by 13 bases, with 13 bases left in between. CDR3 length: 14 residues. CDR3: CASSQDRTISPLHF. The CDR3 coding sequence is TGCGCCAGCAGCCAAGATAGGACTATCAGCCCCCTCCACTTT.

This clonotype was seen more than once but under ten times. The rearrangement joins TRBV10-3 to TRBJ2-7; TRBD1 matches at 10 bases. The junction had 5 bases not matched to a gene; V was cut back by 6 bases and J by 3 bases. Germline values: CDR1 ENHRY, CDR2 SYGVKD. CDR3 length: 14 amino acids. DNA of the CDR3: TGTGCCATCAGAAGGACAGGGGGAAGCTACGAGCAGTACTTC. This codes for CAIRRTGGSYEQYF.

This clonotype was detected only a few times. V usage is TRBV29-1 and J usage is TRBJ2-2; 7 nucleotides align to TRBD1. From germline, CDR1 is SQVTM and CDR2 ANQGSEA. Trimming cost V 6 bases and J 6 bases; bases outside gene matches: 4. The CDR3 has 12 amino acids. This CDR3 reads CSVETGAGELFF. DNA for the CDR3: TGCAGCGTGGAAACAGGGGCCGGGGAGCTGTTTTTT.

This clonotype has more than one count but fewer than ten. The V call is TRBV12-3 or TRBV12-4, the J call TRBJ1-1; maybe TRBD1 (6 bases). With 7 bases removed from V and 1 base from J, the gap between germline ends came to 10 bases. This CDR3 region has 13 residues. The CDR3 sequence: CASTKQGNTEAFF. The CDR3 region has the DNA TGTGCCAGCACCAAACAGGGGAACACTGAAGCTTTCTTT.

This clonotype has a count of ten or more. The chain carries TRBV6-5 and TRBJ1-1, with D uncertain. Trimming stripped 6 bases from V and 3 bases from J, with 11 bases between. In germline, CDR1 is MNHEY, CDR2 SVGAGI. The CDR3 extends over 13 amino acids. Written as DNA, the CDR3 is TGTGCCAGCAGATCGGACCGAGACACTGAAGCTTTCTTT. Encoded protein: CASRSDRDTEAFF.

This clonotype has a count of ten or more. The chain is built from TRBV20-1 and TRBJ2-3; 9 nucleotides line up with TRBD1. Trimming removed 4 bases from V and 1 base from J; junction bases left unmatched: 3. The CDR3 is 14 amino acids. Germline V CDR1 and CDR2: DFQATT, SNEGSKA (reference sequence). CDR3 residues: CSATQGAGTDTQYF. Here the CDR3 DNA reads TGCAGTGCTACACAGGGGGCCGGCACAGATACGCAGTATTTT.

This clonotype has a count of ten or more. This sequence joins TRBV18 and TRBJ2-7; 10 nucleotides align to TRBD1. Looked up from germline, CDR1 is KGHSH and CDR2 is LQKENI. V trimming: 3 bases; J trimming: 5 bases; junction bases outside the gene matches: 4. This CDR3 is 14 amino acids long. The CDR3, as DNA: TGTGCCAGCTCACCCCGGGACAGGGGTCACGAGCAGTACTTC. Its protein product is CASSPRDRGHEQYF.

This clonotype was picked up a small number of times. This rearrangement joins TRBV12-3 or TRBV12-4 to TRBJ2-7; D gene ambiguous. Deletions cut 7 bases from V and 7 bases from J, with 17 bases between. This CDR3 comprises 13 residues. CDR3 sequence reads: CASMFSTTGEQYF. Written as DNA, the CDR3 is TGTGCCAGCATGTTCAGCACTACGGGTGAGCAGTACTTC.

This chain joins TRBV11-2 and TRBJ2-3; D possibly matches TRBD1 or TRBD2 (8 bases each). The CDR3 totals 17 residues. V gave up 2 bases and J gave up 4 bases, with 19 bases separating them. Germline values: CDR1 SGHAT, CDR2 FQNNGV. DNA for the CDR3: TGTGCCAGCAGCTTATTTGCAGGGGGCGGGAGGTCAGATACGCAGTATTTT. As protein: CASSLFAGGGRSDTQYF.

There are a few counts of this clonotype. This chain connects TRBV18 to TRBJ1-1; 7 bases agree with TRBD1. V gave up 1 base and J gave up 3 bases; unmatched junction bases: 5. The CDR3 is 15 amino acids. Germline CDR1 and CDR2: KGHSH and LQKENI. CDR3 DNA sequence: TGTGCCAGCTCACCACAGGGGGCCGGGGACACTGAAGCTTTCTTT. It codes for CASSPQGAGDTEAFF.